The clone carrying this T cell receptor (beta chain) has only one observation. Its antigen is still unknown. This entry comes from a study of T cells in Graves' hyperthyroidism and ophthalmopathy. Germline V gene sequence: CDR1 SGHAT, CDR2 FQNNGV. This CDR3 has 16 amino acids. With 1 base removed from V and 1 base from J, the gap between germline ends came to 13 bases. TCR beta CDR3 sequences were amplified from RNA transcripts. The HTBI primer set was used in a first-round RT-PCR of the TCR CDR3. TCRdb reprocessed the multiplex PCR reads with MiXCR, giving one entry per CDR3 protein. Of about 300,000 distinct CDR3 sequences listed, 25% to 30% are singletons. Points from the study as a whole: Most expanded thyroid clonotypes above 0.001 recurred in blood.

Participants, patients aged 18 to 65, had newly diagnosed hyperthyroidism with a duration under 2 months. The chain has TRBV11-2 and TRBJ1-1; D gene ambiguous. The TCR was taken from a middle-aged man with Graves' hyperthyroidism that later progressed to Graves' ophthalmopathy. The sequenced material came from blood. The CDR3 region is CASSLVSGLRNTEAFF. In DNA, the CDR3 is TGTGCCAGCAGCTTAGTATCCGGACTGAGGAACACTGAAGCTTTCTTT.